This T cell receptor beta chain originates from a study of cytomegalovirus exposure and HLA in healthy donors. Study findings and constraints: First-cohort TCR clusters were later found to tend to co-occur in the 120 validation repertoires. Cytomegalovirus association was assigned to 150 to 200 TCR beta chains.

Regarding this clone: Its antigen is not identified.

CDR3 length: 20 residues. Deletions cut 1 base from V and 6 bases from J, with 28 bases between. Looked up from germline, CDR1 is MNHNS and CDR2 is SASEGT. The method was immunoSEQ multiplex PCR; TCRdb's version includes in-frame clones alone and lacks a portion of them. The data show hundreds of thousands of clones, with less than 85% seen just once and around 5.6% held by the top ten. Sequencing input: PBMCs. The rearrangement joins TRBV6-1 to TRBJ1-5; D ambiguous. The sequence derives from a young woman in good health and CMV-seronegative. CDR3 protein: CASSEGRGRFEAGLGQPQHF. The CDR3 DNA is TGTGCCAGCAGTGAAGGACGCGGACGGTTCGAGGCTGGTCTTGGTCAGCCCCAGCATTTT.